One sample yielded the 30 T cell receptor beta chains listed below, sequenced in a study of breast tumors, draining lymph nodes, adjacent tissues. TCRdb reanalysed the multiplex PCR reads using MiXCR and keeps one entry per CDR3 protein. The sample yields more than 10,000 distinct CDR3 sequences, 45% to 50% seen once. What was sequenced was tumor-adjacent breast tissue. These receptors came from a female donor with breast cancer. Some clones in this sample may be carry-over from other donors' samples.

This clonotype ranks as medium-sized (0.01 to 0.1%). The gene calls are TRBV11-2 and TRBJ2-7; 13 bases are shared with TRBD2. This CDR3 region has 15 residues. The germline CDR1 and CDR2 sequences are SGHAT and FQNNGV. Unmatched junction bases numbered 3, after V lost 5 bases and J lost 2 bases. DNA of the CDR3: TGTGCCAGCAGCGTGGGGACTAGCGGGACCTACGAGCAGTACTTC. Amino acid sequence: CASSVGTSGTYEQYF. The whole variable domain, filled in from reference TRBV11-2 and TRBJ2-7, reads EAGVAQSPRYKIIEKRQSVAFWCNPISGHATLYWYQQILGQGPKLLIQFQNNGVVDDSQLPKDRFSAERLKGVDSTLKIQPAKLEDSAVYLCASSVGTSGTYEQYFGPGTRLTVT.

A remark on this clonotype: No DNA is shown, since the ends of the CDR3 on it are uncertain; the CDR3 is the one TCRdb lists. The chain uses TRBV7-3 and TRBJ2-5; the table's D call, TRBD1, has no DNA check behind it. Counting both end residues, the CDR3 totals 20 amino acids. Looked up from germline, CDR1 is SGHTA and CDR2 is FQGTGA. CDR3 sequence reads: CASSFYICSAGQGAYETQYF.

The chain uses TRBV19 and TRBJ2-7; 11 bases are a match to TRBD2. Germline CDR1 reads LNHDA; CDR2 reads SQIVND (reference sequence). With V trimmed by 10 bases and J by 6 bases, 8 bases remained unmatched. This CDR3 has 13 amino acids. CDR3 region: CANGTSGIPEQYF. The CDR3 DNA reads as TGTGCCAATGGGACTAGCGGTATTCCCGAGCAGTACTTC.

The rearrangement uses TRBV4-1 and TRBJ2-1; TRBD2 aligns across 16 bases. Germline assignment: CDR1 MGHRA and CDR2 YSYEKL. The CDR3 sequence is 16 residues long. V lost 4 bases, J lost 6 bases, and 3 bases stayed unmatched. This CDR3 is CASSPGTSGRANEQFF. CDR3 DNA sequence: TGCGCCAGCAGCCCGGGGACTAGCGGGAGGGCCAATGAGCAGTTCTTC.

This clonotype was counted only a few times. This chain links TRBV7-2 with TRBJ1-2; the match to TRBD1 covers 9 bases. Germline CDR1 SGHTA, CDR2 FQGNSA. Trimming at V came to 2 bases and at J to 6 bases, leaving 4 bases not matched to a gene. This CDR3 spans 14 amino acids. CDR3 DNA sequence: TGTGCCAGCAGCTTAAACAGGGGGCGGGATGGCTACACCTTC. Translated, it gives CASSLNRGRDGYTF.

This clonotype was seen a few times. The rearrangement links TRBV19 to TRBJ1-1; no clear D. Trimming stripped 3 bases from V and 4 bases from J, with 9 bases between. Germline V gene data show CDR1 as LNHDA and CDR2 as SQIVND (reference sequence). CDR3 length equals 13 residues. CDR3 sequence: CASSIGVGTEAFF. The CDR3 nucleotides read TGTGCCAGTAGTATCGGGGTAGGCACTGAAGCTTTCTTT.

In this sample, this clonotype is medium-sized. The gene calls are TRBV5-8 and TRBJ2-1; 8 bases match TRBD1. With 4 bases clipped from V and 2 bases from J, the junction kept 5 bases outside the gene matches. The germline V gene has CDR1 SGHTS and CDR2 YDEGEE. This CDR3 has 15 residues. This CDR3 is CASSPGQGTYNEQFF. Written as DNA, the CDR3 is TGTGCCAGCAGCCCCGGACAGGGAACCTACAATGAGCAGTTCTTC.

This rearrangement joins TRBV11-2 to TRBJ1-3; D might be TRBD1 (5 bases). From germline, CDR1 is SGHAT and CDR2 FQNNGV. V gave up 1 base and J gave up 15 bases, with 19 bases separating them. The CDR3 is 14 residues long. DNA for the CDR3: TGTGCCAGCAGCTTAGCTCTTGGTTGGCAGGGCGCATATTTT. Its protein product is CASSLALGWQGAYF.

The rearrangement joins TRBV29-1 to TRBJ1-2, with TRBD1 identical over 8 bases. V lost 4 bases to trimming and J lost 8 bases; unmatched junction nucleotides: 9. CDR1 is SQVTM and CDR2 is ANQGSEA in the germline V gene. This CDR3 is 13 amino acids long. CDR3 nucleotides: TGCAGCGTTGCGACGGGACAGGTCGAAGGCTACACCTTC. Protein product: CSVATGQVEGYTF.

The chain couples TRBV2 to TRBJ2-5; D might be TRBD1 (6 bases). Trimming left V 6 bases short and J 2 bases short, with 13 bases between. The germline CDR1 and CDR2 sequences are SNHLY and FYNNEI. This CDR3 is built from 14 residues. The CDR3 loop is CASRPGQFQETQYF. The CDR3 coding sequence is TGTGCCAGCAGACCGGGACAATTTCAAGAGACCCAGTACTTC.

The V gene is TRBV6-5, the J gene TRBJ2-3; TRBD2 agrees at 10 bases. This CDR3 has 15 amino acids. Unmatched junction bases numbered 5, after V lost 3 bases and J lost 5 bases. CDR1 is MNHEY and CDR2 is SVGAGI in the germline V gene. The CDR3 region is CASSYEREGVDTQYF. In DNA, the CDR3 is TGTGCCAGCAGTTATGAGCGGGAGGGAGTAGATACGCAGTATTTT.

The chain employs TRBV12-3 or TRBV12-4 and TRBJ2-1, with TRBD1 matching over 10 bases. There are 14 residues in the CDR3. Trimming at V came to 3 bases and at J to 10 bases, leaving 6 bases not matched to a gene. The CDR3 is CASSFGTGDREQFF. CDR3 nucleotides: TGTGCCAGCAGTTTCGGGACAGGGGACAGGGAGCAGTTCTTC.

The rearrangement links TRBV20-1 to TRBJ2-7, with TRBD2 identical over 8 bases. V dropped 3 bases and J dropped 5; count of bases not matched to a gene: 6. Germline loops: CDR1 DFQATT, CDR2 SNEGSKA (reference sequence). The CDR3 extends over 13 amino acids. Written as DNA, the CDR3 is TGCAGTGCTAGGAAAGCGGGAGCCCACGAGCAGTACTTC. The encoded protein is CSARKAGAHEQYF.

Ten or more counts support this clonotype. The rearrangement links TRBV11-3 to TRBJ2-4; the D is unclear. The CDR3 extends over 14 amino acids. Trimming took off 0 bases at V and 1 base at J, with 4 bases between the two ends. In germline, CDR1 is SGHNT, CDR2 YENEEA. The CDR3 loop reads CASSLDGAKNIQYF. DNA for the CDR3: TGTGCCAGCAGCTTAGATGGGGCCAAAAACATTCAGTACTTC.

About this clonotype itself: It is likely a read error, because the conserved phenylalanine at the end of the CDR3 is missing. No DNA is shown, since the ends of the CDR3 on it are uncertain; the CDR3 is the one TCRdb lists. The chain employs TRBV20-1 and TRBJ1-2. CDR1 and CDR2 from the germline V gene are DFQATT and SNEGSKA (reference sequence). The CDR3 adds up to 12 amino acids, both ends counted. The CDR3 region is CSARRFSGRFTY.

The chain combines TRBV5-1 with TRBJ2-5, with D maybe TRBD2 (5 bases). The CDR3 totals 17 residues. Germline assignment: CDR1 SGHRS and CDR2 YFSETQ. V was pared by 4 bases and J by 0 bases, with 19 bases between. The CDR3 reads CASSPHPGMEYQETQYF. The CDR3 DNA reads TGCGCCAGCAGCCCTCATCCGGGAATGGAGTACCAAGAGACCCAGTACTTC.

V gene TRBV9 combines with J gene TRBJ1-2; 8 bases map to TRBD1. This CDR3 contains 14 residues. Trimming at V came to 0 bases and at J to 5 bases, leaving 3 bases not matched to a gene. Germline V gene data show CDR1 as SGDLS and CDR2 as YYNGEE. The CDR3 coding sequence is TGTGCCAGCAGCGTAGATGGGACAGGATATGGCTACACCTTC. As protein: CASSVDGTGYGYTF.

Sample share makes this clonotype medium-sized (0.01 to 0.1%). The chain employs TRBV6-5 and TRBJ1-6, with 8 bases identical to TRBD1. V lost 6 bases, J lost 8 bases, and 9 bases stayed unmatched. The CDR3 runs 15 residues. Germline V gene data show CDR1 as MNHEY and CDR2 as SVGAGI. CDR3 in DNA: TGTGCCAGCAGGTTGACAGGGGATGGTTATTCACCCCTCCACTTT. It translates to CASRLTGDGYSPLHF.

This chain links TRBV5-1 with TRBJ2-3; 12 bases are a match to TRBD2. Trimming at V came to 4 bases and at J to 3 bases, leaving 0 bases not matched to a gene. Per germline, CDR1 SGHRS and CDR2 YFSETQ. This CDR3 has 14 residues. CDR3 DNA: TGCGCCAGCAGCGGACTAGCGGGGACAGATACGCAGTATTTT. Residues: CASSGLAGTDTQYF.

This chain joins TRBV2 and TRBJ2-7, with 9 positions matching TRBD1. V gave up 4 bases and J gave up 6 bases; unmatched junction bases: 7. Germline V gives CDR1 SNHLY, CDR2 FYNNEI. The CDR3 totals 14 residues. CDR3 coding DNA: TGTGCCAGCAGTGTGGGACAGGGCGGCGGCGAGCAGTACTTC. This gives the protein CASSVGQGGGEQYF.

This clonotype was detected only once. The V call is TRBV7-9, the J call TRBJ2-3, with 12 bases matching TRBD2. J gave up 5 bases and V 1 base, and 7 bases lay outside the gene matches. Germline V lookup: CDR1 SEHNR, CDR2 FQNEAQ (reference sequence). CDR3 length: 17 residues. In DNA, the CDR3 is TGTGCCAGCAGCTTAGAATCTAGCGGGAGGGTGGAAGATACGCAGTATTTT. Its protein is CASSLESSGRVEDTQYF.

This clonotype was detected many times. The chain recombines TRBV5-6 with TRBJ1-4; D not resolved. CDR1 and CDR2 (germline): SGHDT, YYEEEE. V was clipped by 2 bases and J by 8 bases, with 4 bases between them. This CDR3 has 11 residues. The CDR3 loop is CASSFGEKLFF. Here the CDR3 DNA reads TGTGCCAGCAGCTTCGGCGAAAAACTGTTTTTT.

The V and J genes are TRBV5-4 and TRBJ2-1, with 9 bases that match TRBD1. The trim removed 0 bases at V and 2 bases at J, leaving 3 bases unmatched. The CDR3 has 16 residues. Per germline, CDR1 SGHNT and CDR2 YYREEE (reference sequence). The CDR3 DNA reads TGTGCCAGCAGCTTGGCCGGGACAGGGACCTACAATGAGCAGTTCTTC. Translating gives CASSLAGTGTYNEQFF.

The chain carries TRBV4-1 and TRBJ2-7; unclear D gene. This CDR3 has 16 residues. The ends were cut back, 1 base at V and 1 base at J, with 14 bases in the middle. The germline V gene has CDR1 MGHRA and CDR2 YSYEKL. The CDR3 sequence is CASSQGAWAVSYEQYF. DNA for the CDR3: TGCGCCAGCAGCCAAGGGGCTTGGGCAGTGTCCTACGAGCAGTACTTC.

In this sample, this clonotype is medium-sized. The V call is TRBV2, the J call TRBJ2-7; 9 nucleotides match TRBD1. J gave up 4 bases and V 11 bases, and 6 bases lay outside the gene matches. This CDR3 comprises 12 residues. Germline V gene data show CDR1 as SNHLY and CDR2 as FYNNEI. CDR3: CAGRQGGYEQYF. The CDR3 DNA follows: TGTGCCGGACGACAGGGGGGGTACGAGCAGTACTTC.

This clonotype was counted a single time. Germline and junction disagree at one end, which may indicate a read error. V and J are TRBV7-3 and TRBJ2-5; TRBD1 matches 10 bases. The CDR3 runs to 15 residues. CDR1 and CDR2 (germline): SGHTA, FQGTGA. CDR3 loop: CASSPGQGSEESQYF. CDR3 DNA: TGTGCCAGCAGCCCGGGACAGGGGAGCGAAGAGTCCCAGTACTTC.

V usage is TRBV12-3 or TRBV12-4 and J usage is TRBJ1-2; 7 bases agree with TRBD1. The CDR3 has 16 amino acids. Germline trimming cut 7 bases from V and 3 bases from J; bases unmatched to any gene: 14. The CDR3 DNA follows: TGTGCCAGCACCGCAGGGGGGTCAGGGAGGCACTATGGCTACACCTTC. Amino acid sequence: CASTAGGSGRHYGYTF.

The rearrangement uses TRBV20-1 and TRBJ2-3; 10 bases align to TRBD2. Germline lookup yields CDR1 DFQATT and CDR2 SNEGSKA (reference sequence). J was trimmed by 5 bases and V by 6 bases; bases with no gene match: 5. The CDR3 spans 13 residues. This CDR3 reads CSAERGGRDTQYF. CDR3 nucleotides: TGCAGTGCAGAGCGGGGGGGCAGAGATACGCAGTATTTT.

This clonotype was found a few times. The chain carries TRBV5-1 and TRBJ2-7; D is perhaps TRBD1 (5 bases). V gave up 4 bases and J gave up 0 bases, with 11 bases separating them. The CDR3 has 14 residues. Germline values: CDR1 SGHRS, CDR2 YFSETQ. As DNA, the CDR3 is TGCGCCAGCAGCCCGCAGGGCGTCTCCTACGAGCAGTACTTC. Amino acid sequence: CASSPQGVSYEQYF.

This clonotype was recorded at least ten times. The V call is TRBV6-1, the J call TRBJ2-7; D may be TRBD2 (6 bases). Trimming took 8 bases from V and 7 from J, leaving 15 bases between them. CDR1 MNHNS and CDR2 SASEGT come from the germline V gene. This CDR3 has 12 residues. The CDR3 loop reads CASSGTFLEQYF. CDR3 DNA sequence: TGTGCCAGCTCCGGGACTTTCTTGGAGCAGTACTTC.